These 7 T cell receptor beta chains share one sample of origin, sequenced in a study of blood T cells in healthy people across ages. Sample-barcoded 5' priming and a J-beta primer mix drove a second PCR of roughly 6 to 12 cycles. TCRdb redid the calling of the 5' RACE reads with MiXCR, one entry per CDR3 protein. Of roughly 700,000 distinct CDR3 sequences listed, approximately 49% were seen once; the top ten hold roughly 30%. Sample: blood. These receptors originate from a woman aged 55-70 years in good health.

This clonotype was seen only a few times. The chain has TRBV28 and TRBJ2-7, with D perhaps matching TRBD1 or TRBD2 (5 bases each). The CDR3 spans 15 residues. The germline V and J ends were trimmed by 6 bases and 2 bases, with 17 bases remaining between them. Germline V gene data show CDR1 as MDHEN and CDR2 as SYDVKM. CDR3 region: CASSRDSQTTYEQYF. CDR3 nucleotides: TGTGCCAGCAGCCGCGACAGTCAGACTACCTACGAGCAGTACTTC.

This chain connects TRBV6-4 to TRBJ2-3, with D perhaps being TRBD1 or TRBD2 (5 bases each). CDR1 is MRHNA, CDR2 SNTAGT, per germline. CDR3 length equals 15 residues. The germline V and J ends were trimmed by 2 bases and 6 bases, with 15 bases remaining between them. The CDR3: CASSDTWDPEDTQYF. In DNA, the CDR3 is TGTGCCAGCAGTGACACCTGGGACCCCGAGGATACGCAGTATTTT.

The chain is built from TRBV28 and TRBJ2-1, with 11 positions matching TRBD2. The CDR3 spans 16 residues. With V trimmed by 4 bases and J by 0 bases, 2 bases remained unmatched. Germline CDR1 reads MDHEN; CDR2 reads SYDVKM. Written as DNA, the CDR3 is TGTGCCAGCAGTTCTAGCGGGAGGAGCTCCTACAATGAGCAGTTCTTC. This encodes CASSSSGRSSYNEQFF.

The genes are TRBV7-2 and TRBJ2-1; 7 bases are a match to TRBD1. This CDR3 spans 13 amino acids. V shed 8 bases, J shed 10 bases, and the junction held 11 bases outside the gene matches. From germline, CDR1 is SGHTA and CDR2 FQGNSA. The CDR3 region is CASLPTGLGEQFF. For the CDR3, the DNA is TGTGCCAGCCTTCCGACAGGGTTGGGGGAGCAGTTCTTC.

On this clonotype itself: A much more abundant neighbour one base away suggests this may be a read error. V is TRBV5-1 and J is TRBJ2-1; D possibly corresponds to TRBD2 (5 bases). The DNA end is more similar to TRBJ2-7, so the J call may be wrong. The germline V gene encodes CDR1 SGHRS and CDR2 YFSETQ. This CDR3 is built from 15 residues. The CDR3 spells CASSLAREPYNEQYF. Here the CDR3 DNA reads TGCGCCAGCAGCTTGGCTCGGGAACCCTACAATGAGCAGTACTTC.

As for this clonotype: One end of the junction varies from germline; a read error may be responsible. This chain links TRBV10-3 with TRBJ2-7, with D possibly matching TRBD1 (6 bases). Germline V gene sequence: CDR1 ENHRY, CDR2 SYGVKD. CDR3 size: 12 residues. CDR3 sequence: CAIMGAPYDQYF. In nucleotides, the CDR3 is TGTGCCATCATGGGGGCCCCCTACGATCAGTACTTC.

On this clonotype itself: Germline is not matched at one junction end, which may reflect a read error. This chain connects TRBV20-1 to TRBJ2-1, with unresolved D. The germline gives CDR1 DFQATT, CDR2 SNEGSKA (reference sequence). The CDR3 runs to 13 residues. The CDR3 DNA is TGCGGTGCCCTCTCATTTACCTACAATGAGCAGTTCTTC. The encoded protein is CGALSFTYNEQFF.